This passage covers 17 T cell receptor beta chains from one sample sequenced in a study of PD-L1 blockade in urothelial cancer. Time point indicated: pretreatment peripheral blood. Some clones are missing from TCRdb's copy, which holds only in-frame ones; the method was immunoSEQ multiplex PCR. Counted here are under 95,000 clones, 80% to 85% occurring once; the ten biggest clones make up roughly 2%. Sample: PBMCs, taken around atezolizumab (anti-PD-L1) treatment. The source of these receptors is a man aged 55 to 69 with urothelial cancer.

V usage is TRBV4-1 and J usage is TRBJ2-5; tentative D call: TRBD2 (6 bases). The CDR3 totals 17 residues. Germline loops: CDR1 MGHRA, CDR2 YSYEKL. V lost 3 bases to trimming and J lost 1 base, with 18 bases between them. Here the CDR3 reads CASSHAPGATAQETQYF. The DNA of the CDR3 is TGCGCCAGCAGCCATGCCCCGGGAGCAACAGCCCAAGAGACCCAGTACTTC.

J is TRBJ1-4 and V is TRBV7-9; a weak D match, TRBD1 (5 bases). V lost 5 bases and J lost 2, with 9 bases in between. The germline CDR1 and CDR2 sequences are SEHNR and FQNEAQ (reference sequence). The CDR3 length is 14 residues. CDR3 region: CASSSRQTNEKLFF. In DNA, the CDR3 is TGTGCCAGCAGCAGCAGACAGACTAATGAAAAACTGTTTTTT. Combining the CDR3 with reference TRBV7-9 and TRBJ1-4 gives the whole variable domain DTGVSQNPRHKITKRGQNVTFRCDPISEHNRLYWYRQTLGQGPEFLTYFQNEAQLEKSRLLSDRFSAERPKGSFSTLEIQRTEQGDSAMYLCASSSRQTNEKLFFGSGTQLSVL.

The chain is built from TRBV28 and TRBJ1-5, with TRBD1 matching 7 bases. The CDR3 has 13 residues. Germline V gives CDR1 MDHEN, CDR2 SYDVKM. After removal of 6 bases from V and 3 bases from J, the junction contained 2 bases not matched to a gene. The CDR3 region has the DNA TGTGCCAGCAGAGGGACAGACAATCAGCCCCAGCATTTT. It is translated as CASRGTDNQPQHF.

V and J are TRBV27 and TRBJ2-3; 9 nucleotides align to TRBD2. Trimming cost V 6 bases and J 3 bases; bases outside gene matches: 16. The CDR3 contains 18 residues. Germline V gives CDR1 MNHEY, CDR2 SMNVEV (reference sequence). CDR3 DNA: TGTGCCAGCAGCTTCGTAGCGGGAGTAGGGGTTCGGACAGATACGCAGTATTTT. This translates into CASSFVAGVGVRTDTQYF.

This chain's CDR3 is CASSVGGGEGTDTQYF. CDR3 in DNA: TGTGCCAGCAGCGTAGGCGGAGGGGAAGGGACAGATACGCAGTATTTT. The chain employs TRBV9 and TRBJ2-3, with D maybe TRBD2 (6 bases). V gave up 0 bases and J gave up 3 bases, with 14 bases separating them. Germline V gene data show CDR1 as SGDLS and CDR2 as YYNGEE. The CDR3 spans 16 residues.

This clone was seen a handful of times. The chain combines TRBV4-1 with TRBJ1-1, with D unresolved. There are 14 residues in the CDR3. Germline assignment: CDR1 MGHRA and CDR2 YSYEKL. Trimming left V 0 bases short and J 6 bases short, with 11 bases between. CDR3 in DNA: TGCGCCAGCAGCCAAGATGCGGTTAACTCTGAAGCTTTCTTT. Its translation: CASSQDAVNSEAFF.

CDR3 bases: TGCGCCAGCAGCCAAGTGCGGCAAGAGACCCAGTACTTC. Protein sequence: CASSQVRQETQYF. This chain joins TRBV4-1 and TRBJ2-5, with D uncertain. The V gene's germline CDR1 is MGHRA and CDR2 YSYEKL. Trimming removed 1 base from V and 2 bases from J, with 5 bases in between. The CDR3 is 13 residues long.

This chain uses TRBV19 with TRBJ1-2, with a possible D match to TRBD1 (5 bases). Germline V gene lookup returns CDR1 LNHDA and CDR2 SQIVND (reference sequence). The germline V and J ends were trimmed by 4 bases and 4 bases, with 25 bases remaining between them. This CDR3 region has 18 residues. The CDR3 DNA sequence: TGTGCCAGTAGTACCCAAAGAATGACAGCTACGAACCCCTATGGCTACACCTTC. Its protein is CASSTQRMTATNPYGYTF.

DNA for the CDR3: TGCGCCAGCAGCCAAGAAGTTAAGGCAGGAACGTATAGCAATCAGCCCCAGCATTTT. Translated, it gives CASSQEVKAGTYSNQPQHF. The rearrangement links TRBV4-1 to TRBJ1-5; D remains unclear. The CDR3 has 19 amino acids. Germline values: CDR1 MGHRA, CDR2 YSYEKL. Trimming stripped 0 bases from V and 0 bases from J, with 18 bases between.

The chain employs TRBV4-1 and TRBJ1-1; weak D call: TRBD1 (6 bases). This CDR3 has 18 residues. Trimming removed 2 bases at V and 2 bases at J, with 21 bases between. Per germline, CDR1 MGHRA and CDR2 YSYEKL. The CDR3 spells CASSQPITGYSGNTEAFF. In DNA, the CDR3 is TGCGCCAGCAGCCAACCAATAACAGGGTACAGCGGCAACACTGAAGCTTTCTTT.

This sequence joins TRBV7-6 and TRBJ1-5; 9 bases map to TRBD1. V shed 4 bases, J shed 9 bases, and the junction held 7 bases outside the gene matches. In germline, CDR1 is SGHVS, CDR2 FNYEAQ. CDR3 size: 14 residues. CDR3 residues: CASSSGQGSAPQHF. CDR3 in DNA: TGTGCCAGCAGCTCGGGACAGGGTAGTGCGCCCCAGCATTTT.

CDR3 protein: CASTRLAGDTDTQYF. CDR3 nucleotide sequence: TGTGCCAGCACAAGACTAGCGGGGGACACAGATACGCAGTATTTT. The chain is built from TRBV9 and TRBJ2-3; 12 nucleotides line up with TRBD2. Looked up from germline, CDR1 is SGDLS and CDR2 is YYNGEE. This CDR3 spans 15 amino acids. J gave up 2 bases and V 6 bases, and 4 bases lay outside the gene matches.

The V gene is TRBV5-1, the J gene TRBJ1-1; D gene uncertain. Germline V CDR1 and CDR2: SGHRS, YFSETQ. Deletions cut 7 bases from V and 0 bases from J, with 13 bases between. This CDR3 region has 14 residues. The CDR3 sequence: CASRPTGLNTEAFF. The CDR3 region has the DNA TGCGCCAGCCGACCGACTGGATTGAACACTGAAGCTTTCTTT.

The chain links TRBV27 to TRBJ1-1; a possible D gene is TRBD1 (6 bases). This CDR3 is 16 amino acids long. Germline-derived CDR1 and CDR2 are MNHEY and SMNVEV (reference sequence). The V end lost 5 bases, the J end lost 0 bases, and 16 bases lay between the germline ends. The CDR3 DNA follows: TGTGCCAGCAGTCCACAGGGAAGGATAGTGAACACTGAAGCTTTCTTT. Its protein is CASSPQGRIVNTEAFF.

J is TRBJ2-7 and V is TRBV6-5, with 8 bases aligning to TRBD2. Looked up from germline, CDR1 is MNHEY and CDR2 is SVGAGI. V was pared by 2 bases and J by 6 bases, with 6 bases of the junction left unmatched. The CDR3 extends over 14 amino acids. CDR3: CASSYDGLASEQYF. The CDR3 DNA sequence: TGTGCCAGCAGTTACGATGGACTAGCCTCCGAGCAGTACTTC.

Note on this clone: One end of the junction fails to match germline, which may point to a read error. V and J are TRBV19 and TRBJ2-5; weak D call: TRBD2 (5 bases). Germline V CDR1 and CDR2: LNHDA, SQIVND (reference sequence). The CDR3 covers 14 residues. In DNA, the CDR3 is TGTGCCAGTAGTATAGGAACGGGGAAAGAAACCCAGTACTTC. Its translation: CASSIGTGKETQYF.

V and J are TRBV15 and TRBJ1-4; 10 bases are shared with TRBD1. Germline V CDR1 and CDR2: LNHNV, YYDKDF (reference sequence). The J segment lost 5 bases and the V segment lost 2 bases, leaving 5 bases of the junction unmatched. CDR3 size: 16 residues. CDR3 sequence reads: CATSRLPGQGNEKLFF. The CDR3, as DNA: TGTGCCACCAGCAGATTGCCGGGACAGGGGAATGAAAAACTGTTTTTT.